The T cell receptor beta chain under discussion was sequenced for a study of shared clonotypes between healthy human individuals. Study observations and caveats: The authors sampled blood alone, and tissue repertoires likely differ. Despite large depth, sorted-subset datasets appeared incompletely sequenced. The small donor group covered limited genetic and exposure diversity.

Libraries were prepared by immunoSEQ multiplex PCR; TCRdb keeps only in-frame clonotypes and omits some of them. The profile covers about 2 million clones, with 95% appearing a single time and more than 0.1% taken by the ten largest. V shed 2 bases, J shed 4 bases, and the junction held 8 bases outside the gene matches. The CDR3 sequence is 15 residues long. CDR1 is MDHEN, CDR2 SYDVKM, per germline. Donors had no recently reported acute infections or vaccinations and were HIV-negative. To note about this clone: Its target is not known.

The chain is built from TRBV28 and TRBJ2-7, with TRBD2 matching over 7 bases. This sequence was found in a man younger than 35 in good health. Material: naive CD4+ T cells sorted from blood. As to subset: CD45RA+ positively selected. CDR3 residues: CASSLLGEGQYEQYF. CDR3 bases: TGTGCCAGCAGTTTACTCGGGGAGGGCCAATACGAGCAGTACTTC.